These T cell receptor beta chains were read from a single sample in a study of cytomegalovirus exposure and HLA in healthy donors. Generated by immunoSEQ multiplex PCR, the TCRdb table keeps only in-frame clones and is missing some. The sample lists tens of thousands of clones; roughly 94% were seen once. Source material: PBMCs. The receptors come from a young woman in good health and CMV-seropositive. Both conserved end residues are part of each CDR3. D genes are given only for firm matches. Size is omitted from some rows. Given values are once, few, many or a class for expanded clones.

v_gene	d_gene	abundance	j_gene	len	CDR3nt	CDR3aa
TRBV6-6	TRBD1	NA	TRBJ1-3	14	TGTGCCAGCAGTCTCGACAGGGTAGGAAACACCATATATTTT	CASSLDRVGNTIYF
TRBV7-3	NA	NA	TRBJ2-2	16	TGTGCCAGCAGCTTAGGTCCTAGCGTGTATTCCGGGGAGCTGTTTTTT	CASSLGPSVYSGELFF
TRBV7-2	NA	NA	TRBJ2-5	14	TGTGCCAGCAGCTTAGCGACTATGTGGGAGACCCAGTACTTC	CASSLATMWETQYF
TRBV20-1	NA	few	TRBJ1-2	10	TGCAGTGCTAGCAGCTATGGCTACACCTTC	CSASSYGYTF
TRBV4-2	NA	NA	TRBJ2-7	16	TGTGCCAGCAGCCAAGGACTGGCCAGAGGCTCCTACGAGCAGTACTTC	CASSQGLARGSYEQYF
TRBV9	NA	NA	TRBJ2-7	14	TGTGCCAGCAGCGTCGGGGGGCATTCGCCCGAGCAGTACTTC	CASSVGGHSPEQYF
TRBV6-1	NA	NA	TRBJ2-6	19	TGTGCCAGCAGTGAAGCGTTTATCGGGGGTAGCTCTGGGGCCAACGTCCTGACTTTC	CASSEAFIGGSSGANVLTF
TRBV15	TRBD1	NA	TRBJ1-3	16	TGTGCCACCAGCAGCCGGGACAGGGGCTCTGGAAACACCATATATTTT	CATSSRDRGSGNTIYF
TRBV2	NA	NA	TRBJ2-2	12	TGTGCCAGCATACGGGTCACCGGGGAGCTGTTTTTT	CASIRVTGELFF
TRBV7-9	TRBD2	NA	TRBJ2-7	16	TGTGCCAGCAGCTCGGGACTAGCGGGAATTTTTCGCGAGCAGTACTTC	CASSSGLAGIFREQYF
TRBV27	NA	NA	TRBJ1-2	15	TGTGCCAGCAGCTACTCGAGCCGGGACATCTATGGCTACACCTTC	CASSYSSRDIYGYTF
TRBV11-2	TRBD1	few	TRBJ1-3	16	TGTGCCAGCAGGCCAGACACAGGGGTTCTTGGAAACACCATATATTTT	CASRPDTGVLGNTIYF
TRBV7-2	TRBD1	NA	TRBJ2-3	16	TGTGCCAGCAGCGTCCAGGGGGACCCCTACACAGATACGCAGTATTTT	CASSVQGDPYTDTQYF
TRBV9	NA	NA	TRBJ2-7	13	TGTGCCAGCAGCGTAGAGGAGGAGTACGAGCAGTACTTC	CASSVEEEYEQYF
TRBV6-6	NA	NA	TRBJ2-1	12	TGTGCCAGCAGATACGCCGGTAATGAGCAGTTCTTC	CASRYAGNEQFF
TRBV18	TRBD1	once	TRBJ1-2	15	TGTGCCAGCTCACCCGGACAGGGGGCCCTCTATGGCTACACCTTC	CASSPGQGALYGYTF
TRBV19	TRBD1	NA	TRBJ1-5	16	TGTGCCAGTAGTACTACAGGGGGCCGGGGCAATCAGCCCCAGCATTTT	CASSTTGGRGNQPQHF
TRBV28	TRBD1	NA	TRBJ1-1	15	TGTGCCAGCGGGGCCGAGACAGGGGTCGGCACTGAAGCTTTCTTT	CASGAETGVGTEAFF
TRBV10-3	TRBD2	NA	TRBJ2-3	14	TGTGCCGCCAGGGGTAGCGGGGGCACAGATACGCAGTATTTT	CAARGSGGTDTQYF
TRBV5-4	TRBD1	NA	TRBJ2-7	15	TGTGCCAGCAGGCCCGGGACAGGTACCTCCTACGAGCAGTACTTC	CASRPGTGTSYEQYF
TRBV19	TRBD2	NA	TRBJ2-7	14	TGTGCCAGTACCTCGACTAGCGGAAACTACGAGCAGTACTTC	CASTSTSGNYEQYF
TRBV20-1	TRBD1	once	TRBJ1-2	11	TGCAGTGGGACAGGGGACTATGGCTACACCTTC	CSGTGDYGYTF
TRBV14	NA	NA	TRBJ1-5	14	TGTGCCAGCAGCCAAGGTACCCCAGGACAGCCCCAGCATTTT	CASSQGTPGQPQHF
TRBV7-3	NA	NA	TRBJ1-1	14	TGTGCCAGCAGCTTGGGCAGGGGGAACACTGAAGCTTTCTTT	CASSLGRGNTEAFF
TRBV6-5	NA	once	TRBJ1-3	11	TGTGCCAGCATCTACGGAAACACCATATATTTT	CASIYGNTIYF
TRBV6-5	NA	NA	TRBJ1-1	13	TGTGCCAGCAGTTACACTTCAGGCCAGGCCGCTTTCTTT	CASSYTSGQAAFF
TRBV7-6	TRBD2	NA	TRBJ2-5	14	TGTGCCAGCAGCTCGCTAGCGGGCCAAGAGACCCAGTACTTC	CASSSLAGQETQYF
TRBV19	NA	NA	TRBJ2-7	14	TGTGCCAGTAGTCTATCGAACACAGGGTACGAGCAGTACTTC	CASSLSNTGYEQYF
TRBV27	NA	NA	TRBJ1-1	15	TGTGCCAGCAGCCCGAGCACGGTGGGGCGCACTGAAGCTTTCTTT	CASSPSTVGRTEAFF
TRBV30	NA	NA	TRBJ2-1	13	TGTGCCTCTTGCCAGAAGACCAGGGGTGAGCAGTTCTTC	CASCQKTRGEQFF
TRBV7-9	TRBD1	NA	TRBJ2-5	17	TGTGCCAGCAGCTCCCGGGACAGGGGCCGGAGGGGGGAGACCCAGTACTTC	CASSSRDRGRRGETQYF
TRBV5-1	TRBD1	NA	TRBJ1-1	17	TGCGCCAGCAGCATAAACCGGGACAGGGGGAGGTCAAAGGTAGCTTTCTTT	CASSINRDRGRSKVAFF
TRBV5-4	NA	NA	TRBJ1-1	15	TGTGCCAGCAGCTTATACGGCCGGGGGAACACTGAAGCTTTCTTT	CASSLYGRGNTEAFF
TRBV7-8	TRBD1	NA	TRBJ2-5	17	TGTGCCAGCATAAGAAGCTTGGGACAGGGGGCTGCGGAGACCCAGTACTTC	CASIRSLGQGAAETQYF
TRBV11-2	NA	NA	TRBJ1-3	16	TGTGCCAGCAGCTTAGATCGGTTACCCTCTGGAAACACCATATATTTT	CASSLDRLPSGNTIYF
TRBV18	NA	NA	TRBJ1-4	14	TGTGCCAGCTCACCAGAACCAGAAAATGAAAAACTGTTTTTT	CASSPEPENEKLFF
TRBV5-1	NA	NA	TRBJ1-1	14	TGCGCCAGCAGCCGCGACACGGTAAACTCTGAAGCTTTCTTT	CASSRDTVNSEAFF
TRBV19	TRBD1	NA	TRBJ1-5	15	TGTGCCAGTAGTATTCGACAGGGGAGCAATCAGCCCCAGCATTTT	CASSIRQGSNQPQHF
TRBV4-2	NA	few	TRBJ2-7	15	TGTGCCAGCTCCTTCCCGGGAGTAAGCTCCTACGAGCAGTACTTC	CASSFPGVSSYEQYF
TRBV27	NA	NA	TRBJ1-5	16	TGTGCCAGCAGTTTATTAGGGGTCAATAGCAATCAGCCCCAGCATTTT	CASSLLGVNSNQPQHF
TRBV6-1	TRBD1	NA	TRBJ2-5	15	TGTGCCAGCAGTGTGGGACAGGGGAGAACAGAGACCCAGTACTTC	CASSVGQGRTETQYF
TRBV6-5	NA	NA	TRBJ1-6	15	TGTGCCAGCAGTGGATCCAGGTCCACAAATTCACCCCTCCACTTT	CASSGSRSTNSPLHF
TRBV7-9	NA	once	TRBJ2-1	13	TGTGCCAGCAGCTTGGGCAGCTACAATGAGCAGTTCTTC	CASSLGSYNEQFF
TRBV7-6	TRBD2	NA	TRBJ2-1	22	TGTGCCAGCAGCTCCCCCTCGAACTGGGCGAGTAGCGGGAGGTCATCCTACAATGAGCAGTTCTTC	CASSSPSNWASSGRSSYNEQFF
TRBV18	TRBD1	NA	TRBJ1-3	16	TGTGCCAGCTCACCACTCGGGACAGCCTCTGGAAACACCATATATTTT	CASSPLGTASGNTIYF
TRBV19	NA	few	TRBJ2-7	14	TGTGCCAGTAGTATGGGGCATACCAACTACGAGCAGTACTTC	CASSMGHTNYEQYF
TRBV4-1	NA	NA	TRBJ1-4	16	TGCGCCAGCAGCCCCTCAGGCGTCCTGTTTAATGAAAAACTGTTTTTT	CASSPSGVLFNEKLFF
TRBV18	TRBD1	NA	TRBJ1-2	16	TGTGCCAGCTCACCACAACTGGCAGGGGGCAGGGATGGCTACACCTTC	CASSPQLAGGRDGYTF
TRBV6-5	NA	NA	TRBJ1-1	13	TGTGCCAGCGCGGAAGAGGGTTTGACTGAAGCTTTCTTT	CASAEEGLTEAFF
TRBV5-1	NA	NA	TRBJ2-5	15	TGCGCCAGCAGCGGGTTGGGCACGGGCGGGGAGACCCAGTACTTC	CASSGLGTGGETQYF
TRBV9	TRBD2	NA	TRBJ2-1	15	TGTGCCAGCAGCGCGGGACTAGCGGGATACAATGAGCAGTTCTTC	CASSAGLAGYNEQFF
TRBV7-9	NA	NA	TRBJ2-6	16	TGTGCCAGCAGCTTAAATCAGGGCACTGGGGCCAACGTCCTGACTTTC	CASSLNQGTGANVLTF
TRBV15	NA	NA	TRBJ2-5	14	TGTGCCACCAGCAGAGATCGCGGTACCAAGACCCAGTACTTC	CATSRDRGTKTQYF
TRBV7-6	NA	NA	TRBJ2-5	15	TGTGCCAGCAGCTTAGATCCGGGAGCCCAAGAGACCCAGTACTTC	CASSLDPGAQETQYF
TRBV6-5	NA	NA	TRBJ1-1	13	TGTGCCAGCAGTTTTGGACAGAACACTGAAGCTTTCTTT	CASSFGQNTEAFF
TRBV28	NA	NA	TRBJ2-7	14	TGTGCCAGCAGTTTTTCGGAGGCCTCCTACGAGCAGTACTTC	CASSFSEASYEQYF
TRBV7-3	NA	once	TRBJ2-3	16	TGTGCCAGCAGCTTCAACCCGGGAGCTGGTCCAGATACGCAGTATTTT	CASSFNPGAGPDTQYF
TRBV13	TRBD1	NA	TRBJ2-7	14	TGTGCCAGCAGTACCGGGACAGGGGAGTACGAGCAGTACTTC	CASSTGTGEYEQYF